What follows are 32 T cell receptor beta chains derived from one specimen sequenced in a study of T cells in Graves' hyperthyroidism and ophthalmopathy (dated by TCRdb to the late 2010s). Library construction relied on multiplex PCR. TCRdb lists the instrument as Illumina HiSeq 2000. TCR beta CDR3 regions were amplified from RNA transcripts. The first round of RT-PCR for the TCR CDR3 was performed with the HTBI primer set and the Qiagen OneStep RT-PCR kit. Starting from the raw public reads, TCRdb applied fastp trimming at Q25, assembled clones with MiXCR and retained in-frame beta chains. Identical CDR3 proteins give one entry, which carries the most common genes and DNA. In this sample the table shows under 350,000 distinct CDR3 sequences, 15% to 20% of which occur a single time. The ten largest clones represent 45% to 50% of the sample. Input material: blood. These receptors came from a woman in her 50s with Graves' hyperthyroidism.

This clonotype was seen ten or more times. The chain is built from TRBV27 and TRBJ2-7, with TRBD2 matching over 8 bases. Trimming cost V 5 bases and J 4 bases; bases outside gene matches: 7. Germline-derived CDR1 and CDR2 are MNHEY and SMNVEV (reference sequence). CDR3 size: 14 residues. The CDR3 is CASSISGSGYEQYF. The CDR3 DNA follows: TGTGCCAGCAGTATCAGCGGGAGTGGGTACGAGCAGTACTTC.

This clonotype was seen many times. The V and J genes are TRBV3-1 and TRBJ2-2; 13 bases are shared with TRBD2. The CDR3 runs 17 residues. J lost 6 bases, V lost 3 bases, and 7 bases had no gene match. Germline values: CDR1 LGHDT, CDR2 YNNKEL (reference sequence). The CDR3 here is CASSQAPGTSGAGELFF. The CDR3, as DNA: TGTGCCAGCAGCCAGGCCCCTGGGACTAGCGGGGCCGGGGAGCTGTTTTTT.

This clonotype was observed at least ten times. The chain couples TRBV6-1 to TRBJ2-3, with 9 bases matching TRBD1. J was trimmed by 2 bases and V by 5 bases; bases with no gene match: 8. The CDR3 sequence is 16 residues long. Looked up from germline, CDR1 is MNHNS and CDR2 is SASEGT. The CDR3 loop reads CASSRAGTGITDTQYF. CDR3 sequence (DNA): TGTGCCAGCAGTAGGGCCGGGACAGGGATCACAGATACGCAGTATTTT.

V usage is TRBV6-1 and J usage is TRBJ2-5, with 8 nucleotides matching TRBD1. The CDR3 is 15 residues long. V was clipped by 6 bases and J by 2 bases; unmatched bases: 8. CDR1 and CDR2 from the germline V gene are MNHNS and SASEGT. For the CDR3, the DNA is TGTGCCAGCAGACACCAAAGACAGGGGCAAGAGACCCAGTACTTC. Protein product: CASRHQRQGQETQYF.

In this sample, this clonotype turned up many times. The rearrangement uses TRBV5-6 and TRBJ2-1; 7 bases are a match to TRBD2. Germline CDR1 and CDR2: SGHDT and YYEEEE. The CDR3 consists of 15 residues. V dropped 2 bases and J dropped 3; count of bases not matched to a gene: 5. CDR3 DNA sequence: TGTGCCAGCAGCTTCTTGGGCGGGGGCTACAATGAGCAGTTCTTC. Protein sequence: CASSFLGGGYNEQFF.

This chain links TRBV3-1 with TRBJ2-1, with D perhaps matching TRBD2 (6 bases). V was pared by 5 bases and J by 0 bases, with 17 bases between. The CDR3 contains 17 residues. Germline V gene lookup returns CDR1 LGHDT and CDR2 YNNKEL (reference sequence). The CDR3 region is CASSSRGGVSSYNEQFF. CDR3 in DNA: TGTGCCAGCAGCTCCCGAGGCGGGGTCAGCTCCTACAATGAGCAGTTCTTC.

This clonotype was picked up many times. The chain combines TRBV11-2 with TRBJ2-2; 7 bases are shared with TRBD2. Germline V gene data show CDR1 as SGHAT and CDR2 as FQNNGV. V gave up 8 bases and J gave up 1 base; unmatched junction bases: 10. The CDR3 has 16 amino acids. CDR3 in amino acids: CASALGDYLNTGELFF. The CDR3 nucleotides are TGTGCCAGCGCCCTGGGGGACTATCTGAACACCGGGGAGCTGTTTTTT.

This clonotype has a handful of counts. V is TRBV12-3 or TRBV12-4 and J is TRBJ2-3; 7 bases fit TRBD2. Trimming cost V 0 bases and J 6 bases; bases outside gene matches: 0. CDR3 length: 13 residues. In nucleotides, the CDR3 is TGTGCCAGCAGTTTAGCGGGGGGGGATACGCAGTATTTT. It translates to CASSLAGGDTQYF.

The sample holds many counts of this clonotype. The rearrangement joins TRBV28 to TRBJ2-1; the match to TRBD2 covers 7 bases. CDR1 and CDR2 from the germline V gene are MDHEN and SYDVKM. V shed 2 bases, J shed 4 bases, and the junction held 8 bases outside the gene matches. CDR3 length: 16 residues. The CDR3 region has the DNA TGTGCCAGCAGTTTACGTGGCGGGAGTAGGTACAATGAGCAGTTCTTC. Amino acid sequence: CASSLRGGSRYNEQFF.

The rearrangement links TRBV20-1 to TRBJ2-5; 9 bases align to TRBD2. This CDR3 contains 16 residues. Germline-derived CDR1 and CDR2 are DFQATT and SNEGSKA (reference sequence). V lost 0 bases to trimming and J lost 2 bases; unmatched junction nucleotides: 7. The CDR3 DNA sequence: TGCAGTGCTAGAGATCCCCGCGGGGGGGATCAAGAGACCCAGTACTTC. Residues: CSARDPRGGDQETQYF.

This sequence joins TRBV28 and TRBJ2-2; TRBD2 aligns across 15 bases. This CDR3 has 19 amino acids. In germline, CDR1 is MDHEN, CDR2 SYDVKM. The junction had 11 bases not matched to a gene; V was cut back by 5 bases and J by 4 bases. In DNA, the CDR3 is TGTGCCAGCAGTCACAAACGGACTAGCGGGAGGGATGGCACCGGGGAGCTGTTTTTT. It specifies CASSHKRTSGRDGTGELFF.

In this sample, this clonotype turned up many times. This sequence joins TRBV6-1 and TRBJ2-7, with a weak D call TRBD2 (6 bases). This CDR3 is 14 amino acids long. V gave up 5 bases and J gave up 5 bases, with 16 bases separating them. From germline, CDR1 is MNHNS and CDR2 SASEGT. CDR3 amino acids: CASSKRAGWDEQYF. In DNA, the CDR3 is TGTGCCAGCAGTAAACGAGCGGGCTGGGACGAGCAGTACTTC.

In its sample, this clonotype was seen a few times. V is TRBV7-9 and J is TRBJ1-1; D not resolved. The germline V gene encodes CDR1 SEHNR and CDR2 FQNEAQ (reference sequence). CDR3 length: 11 residues. V lost 6 bases and J lost 11, with 13 bases in between. CDR3 bases: TGTGCCAGCAGTTCCACGATCGCGGCTTTCTTT. This gives the protein CASSSTIAAFF.

About this clonotype: This sequence may be a read error, since a much larger clone differs from it by one base. The V and J genes are TRBV3-1 and TRBJ2-7, with D tentatively TRBD2 (5 bases). The germline V gene has CDR1 LGHDT and CDR2 YNNKEL (reference sequence). This CDR3 comprises 12 residues. V shed 5 bases and J shed 3 bases, with 8 bases lying between them. The CDR3 sequence: CASSRGNYEQYF. The DNA of the CDR3 is TGTGCCAGCAGCAGAGGGAACTACGAGCAGTACTTC.

V and J are TRBV19 and TRBJ1-6; a weak D match, TRBD1 (5 bases). This CDR3 comprises 17 residues. CDR1 and CDR2 from the germline V gene are LNHDA and SQIVND (reference sequence). V lost 2 bases and J 8 bases, leaving 19 bases between the germline ends. In nucleotides, the CDR3 is TGTGCCAGTAGTATAATGGACCAGGGAGGGATACATTCACCCCTCCACTTT. Translated, it gives CASSIMDQGGIHSPLHF.

J is TRBJ2-2 and V is TRBV2, with D possibly being TRBD1 or TRBD2 (5 bases each). V was cut by 6 bases and J by 3 bases, with 17 bases left in between. Germline CDR1 SNHLY, CDR2 FYNNEI. The CDR3 has 16 amino acids. This CDR3 is CASSHRVGGDTGELFF. The DNA for the CDR3 is TGTGCCAGCAGCCACCGCGTTGGGGGAGACACCGGGGAGCTGTTTTTT.

This chain's CDR3 is CASSLSPAEKFF. CDR3 nucleotide sequence: TGTGCCAGCAGTCTCTCCCCCGCAGAGAAGTTCTTC. The chain combines TRBV28 with TRBJ2-1; D remains unclear. The CDR3 is 12 amino acids. The V gene's germline CDR1 is MDHEN and CDR2 SYDVKM. The V and J ends lost 5 bases and 14 bases respectively, with 16 bases between them.

The sample holds a few counts of this clonotype. This chain uses TRBV20-1 with TRBJ1-2, with 12 bases aligning to TRBD1. Germline trimming cut 5 bases from V and 4 bases from J; bases unmatched to any gene: 5. The germline gives CDR1 DFQATT, CDR2 SNEGSKA (reference sequence). This CDR3 contains 14 residues. The CDR3 DNA follows: TGCAGTGCTGGGGGACAGGGGGCAGGCTATGGCTACACCTTC. This translates into CSAGGQGAGYGYTF.

The sample holds a few counts of this clonotype. The gene calls are TRBV20-1 and TRBJ2-2, with TRBD2 as a possible D gene (6 bases). This CDR3 comprises 13 residues. V lost 3 bases, J lost 2 bases, and 7 bases lay in between. The V gene's germline CDR1 is DFQATT and CDR2 SNEGSKA (reference sequence). The CDR3 reads CSASSGNTGELFF. The CDR3 DNA reads TGCAGTGCTAGTAGCGGAAACACCGGGGAGCTGTTTTTT.

This clonotype was recorded a few times. The rearrangement joins TRBV7-9 to TRBJ1-1; no definite D call. Germline values: CDR1 SEHNR, CDR2 FQNEAQ (reference sequence). This CDR3 is 16 amino acids long. Trimming took 5 bases from V and 0 from J, leaving 16 bases between them. CDR3: CASSHHKDGMNTEAFF. The CDR3 DNA follows: TGTGCCAGCAGCCACCATAAGGATGGTATGAACACTGAAGCTTTCTTT.

This clonotype was observed many times. This sequence may be a read error, since a much larger clone differs from it by one base. This rearrangement joins TRBV12-3 or TRBV12-4 to TRBJ1-1, with no clear D. The CDR3 extends over 13 amino acids. V was shortened by 2 bases and J by 1 base, with 5 bases between the two germline ends. The CDR3 nucleotides read TGTGCCAGCAGTTTATGGGAGAACACTGAAGCTTTCTTT. This encodes CASSLWENTEAFF.

With respect to this clonotype: A read error is possible here, since a much larger clone lies one base away. The gene calls are TRBV28 and TRBJ2-1; D might be TRBD2 (7 bases). Germline CDR1 and CDR2: MDHEN and SYDVKM. This CDR3 is 15 amino acids long. CDR3 nucleotides: TGTGCCAACAGTTACGGGGGGCTATCCTACAATGAGCAGTTCTTC. It specifies CANSYGGLSYNEQFF.

Comments on this clonotype: A much larger clonotype is one base distant, so this may be a read error. The V call is TRBV2, the J call TRBJ2-7, with unresolved D. Per the germline V gene, CDR1 is SNHLY and CDR2 is FYNNEI. The CDR3 contains 12 residues. V shed 11 bases and J shed 2 bases, with 13 bases lying between them. The CDR3 coding sequence is TGTGCCGGCAAGGATGACCCCTACGAGCAGTACGTC. It is translated as CAGKDDPYEQYV.

This clonotype came up once. Being one base from a much bigger clone, this may be a read error. V is TRBV12-3 or TRBV12-4 and J is TRBJ2-3; D gene uncertain. The J call may not be correct, given that the DNA end is closer to TRBJ1-5. This CDR3 has 14 residues. The CDR3 is CASSFSTATDTQHF. CDR3 sequence (DNA): TGTGCCAGCAGTTTTAGTACGGCCACAGATACGCAGCATTTT.

The V gene is TRBV5-1, the J gene TRBJ1-3, with TRBD1 matching over 11 bases. The CDR3 has 19 amino acids. V lost 2 bases to trimming and J lost 0 bases; unmatched junction nucleotides: 10. Germline V gene sequence: CDR1 SGHRS, CDR2 YFSETQ. In nucleotides, the CDR3 is TGCGCCAGCAGCTTCGAGGGACAGGGGGGGGACTTCTCTGGAAACACCATATATTTT. Its translation: CASSFEGQGGDFSGNTIYF.

Ten or more counts support this clonotype. The chain joins TRBV9 to TRBJ2-1; 9 bases agree with TRBD2. Germline CDR1 is SGDLS and CDR2 is YYNGEE. J lost 3 bases, V lost 0 bases, and 1 base had no gene match. This CDR3 comprises 15 residues. CDR3 sequence reads: CASSVELAGYNEQFF. In DNA form, the CDR3 reads TGTGCCAGCAGCGTAGAACTAGCGGGCTACAATGAGCAGTTCTTC.

This clonotype has only a few counts. A much larger clone differs by one base, so this may be a read error. The V gene is TRBV6-2 or TRBV6-3, the J gene TRBJ2-3; unclear D gene. With 7 bases removed from V and 0 bases from J, the gap between germline ends came to 5 bases. Germline values: CDR1 MNHEY, CDR2 SVGEGT. There are 12 residues in the CDR3. This chain's CDR3 is CASTLSTDTQYF. The CDR3 DNA is TGTGCCAGCACTTTGAGCACAGATACGCAGTATTTT.

The gene calls are TRBV20-1 and TRBJ2-7; perhaps TRBD2 as D (6 bases). Germline V gene sequence: CDR1 DFQATT, CDR2 SNEGSKA (reference sequence). V lost 4 bases to trimming and J lost 0 bases, with 16 bases between them. The CDR3 consists of 15 residues. The CDR3 DNA follows: TGCAGTGCTACCTCAGGTGGGGGGAGCTCCTACGAGCAGTACTTC. Its protein is CSATSGGGSSYEQYF.

CDR3 nucleotides: TGCGCCAGCAGCCAAGTCTTGGGGACTAATGAAAAACTGTTTTTT. This sequence encodes CASSQVLGTNEKLFF. This rearrangement joins TRBV4-1 to TRBJ1-4; D uncertain. V was trimmed by 1 base and J by 2 bases, leaving 8 bases between them. From germline, CDR1 is MGHRA and CDR2 YSYEKL. This CDR3 has 15 amino acids.

This clonotype was counted a single time. At one end the junction does not follow the germline gene, possibly because of a read error. The rearrangement joins TRBV7-7 to TRBJ2-1; weak D call: TRBD2 (6 bases). Germline CDR1 reads SSHAT; CDR2 reads FNYEAQ (reference sequence). The CDR3 consists of 13 residues. The CDR3 is CASSKTRNNEQFF. The CDR3 DNA sequence: TGTGCTAGCAGCAAGACTAGGAACAATGAGCAGTTCTTC.

This sequence joins TRBV12-3 or TRBV12-4 and TRBJ2-2, with D possibly TRBD2 on 5 matching bases. V dropped 7 bases and J dropped 2 bases, with 14 bases sitting between them. The CDR3 is made up of 15 amino acids. The CDR3 loop is CASMFGLSNTGELFF. The CDR3 region has the DNA TGTGCCAGCATGTTTGGACTGAGTAACACCGGGGAGCTGTTTTTT.

This clonotype turned up a few times. The genes are TRBV6-1 and TRBJ2-7; 8 positions match TRBD2. The CDR3 runs to 14 residues. Trimming at V came to 6 bases and at J to 2 bases, leaving 6 bases not matched to a gene. In germline, CDR1 is MNHNS, CDR2 SASEGT. DNA for the CDR3: TGTGCCAGCAGACCTCTAGCGGGCCCCTACGAGCAGTACTTC. This encodes CASRPLAGPYEQYF.